This T cell receptor beta chain originates from a study of cytomegalovirus exposure and HLA in healthy donors. The germline CDR1 and CDR2 sequences are SNHLY and FYNNEI. The ends were cut back, 5 bases at V and 0 bases at J, with 14 bases in the middle. The CDR3 spans 15 residues. Study-level findings and limits: In a later analysis, an Asian-associated ancestry cluster reportedly showed fewer N-insertions than the approximately 640-donor mean.

PCR employed 60 Vbeta and 13 Jbeta primers. As handled by the study authors: Unique TCR beta chains totaled about 73 million in a later count, with roughly 10 million of them shared. Sequencing used immunoSEQ multiplex PCR; TCRdb keeps in-frame clones, though not all of them. Clonal size and the V and J genes are those of that table, whereas D and trimming came from the DNA. The sample consists of 75,000 to 100,000 clones, approximately 7.7% of them appearing once. There were likely unrecorded immune exposures, though donors were nominally healthy when sampled. The table lists this clone with a few counts. What it recognizes is unknown.

The sequence derives from a man between 45 and 60 years old in good health and CMV-seronegative. The rearrangement uses TRBV2 and TRBJ2-7, with TRBD1 as a possible D gene (6 bases). The material sequenced was PBMCs. The CDR3 sequence: CASSYRVSVSYEQYF. For the CDR3, the DNA is TGTGCCAGCAGTTACAGGGTTAGCGTCTCCTACGAGCAGTACTTC.